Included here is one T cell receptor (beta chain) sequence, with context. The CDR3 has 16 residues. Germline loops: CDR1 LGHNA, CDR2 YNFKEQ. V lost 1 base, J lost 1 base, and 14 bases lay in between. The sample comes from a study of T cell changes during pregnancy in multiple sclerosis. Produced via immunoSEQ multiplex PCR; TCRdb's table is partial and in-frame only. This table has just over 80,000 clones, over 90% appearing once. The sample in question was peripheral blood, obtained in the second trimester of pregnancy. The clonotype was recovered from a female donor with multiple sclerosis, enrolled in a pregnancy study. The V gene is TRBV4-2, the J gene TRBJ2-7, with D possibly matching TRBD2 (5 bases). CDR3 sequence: CASSQADWANSYEQYF. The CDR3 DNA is TGTGCCAGCAGCCAAGCGGACTGGGCGAATTCCTACGAGCAGTACTTC.